Each of the 10 T cell receptor beta chains below was sequenced from the same sample in a study of cytomegalovirus exposure and HLA in healthy donors. PCR primers comprised 60 Vbeta and 13 Jbeta primers. Profiling relied on immunoSEQ multiplex PCR, and the TCRdb table lists in-frame clones only, not all of them. In the table there are about 140,000 clones, around 75% of which are singletons. The sample was PBMCs. The receptor source for this set is a woman in her thirties in good health and CMV-seronegative.

V gene TRBV6-4 combines with J gene TRBJ2-2; D uncertain. V was cut by 4 bases and J by 6 bases, with 12 bases left in between. The CDR3 loop spans 14 amino acids. CDR1 is MRHNA and CDR2 is SNTAGT in the germline V gene. CDR3: CASSAEFRAGELFF. The CDR3 nucleotides are TGTGCCAGCAGTGCGGAATTCCGGGCCGGGGAGCTGTTTTTT.

This chain links TRBV30 with TRBJ2-7; 8 bases match TRBD1. With V trimmed by 3 bases and J by 7 bases, 8 bases remained unmatched. The CDR3 consists of 13 residues. Germline lookup yields CDR1 GTSNPN and CDR2 SVGIG (reference sequence). DNA for the CDR3: TGTGCCTGGAGGTCAGGGGGCCACTGGGAGCAGTACTTC. Encoded protein: CAWRSGGHWEQYF.

The rearrangement uses TRBV2 and TRBJ2-1, with a weak D call TRBD2 (5 bases). Looked up from germline, CDR1 is SNHLY and CDR2 is FYNNEI. V shed 5 bases and J shed 0 bases, with 17 bases lying between them. The CDR3 loop spans 17 amino acids. CDR3 protein: CASSLGGASPSYNEQFF. CDR3 coding DNA: TGTGCCAGCAGTTTAGGAGGAGCATCCCCCTCCTACAATGAGCAGTTCTTC.

The genes are TRBV5-1 and TRBJ1-6; D call uncertain. V dropped 4 bases and J dropped 10 bases, with 15 bases sitting between them. This CDR3 spans 14 amino acids. Germline V gene lookup returns CDR1 SGHRS and CDR2 YFSETQ. The CDR3 reads CASSPRYSGSPLHF. The CDR3 coding sequence is TGCGCCAGCAGCCCGCGATACTCGGGGTCACCCCTCCACTTT. Full variable domain (missing parts from reference TRBV5-1 and TRBJ1-6): KAGVTQTPRYLIKTRGQQVTLSCSPISGHRSVSWYQQTPGQGLQFLFEYFSETQRNKGNFPGRFSGRQFSNSRSEMNVSTLELGDSALYLCASSPRYSGSPLHFGNGTRLTVT.

The chain uses TRBV6-5 and TRBJ1-2; TRBD1 matches at 7 bases. The trim removed 2 bases at V and 8 bases at J, leaving 11 bases unmatched. CDR3 length equals 15 residues. Germline CDR1 and CDR2: MNHEY and SVGAGI. The CDR3 region has the DNA TGTGCCAGCAGTTACAAGGCAGGGGGAACGGGAGGCTACACCTTC. Amino acids: CASSYKAGGTGGYTF.

V and J are TRBV28 and TRBJ1-5; TRBD1 is a possible D gene (5 bases). The germline CDR1 and CDR2 sequences are MDHEN and SYDVKM. V was shortened by 7 bases and J by 11 bases, with 18 bases between the two germline ends. The CDR3 is made up of 13 amino acids. CDR3: CASTLRGKVAQHF. The CDR3 DNA reads TGTGCCAGCACCCTAAGGGGTAAGGTGGCCCAGCATTTT.

V is TRBV27 and J is TRBJ2-5, with D possibly TRBD2 on 5 matching bases. V was pared by 5 bases and J by 2 bases, with 15 bases between. Germline CDR1 reads MNHEY; CDR2 reads SMNVEV (reference sequence). This CDR3 is 15 amino acids long. The DNA for the CDR3 is TGTGCCAGCAGTCCTCGGGCAGGAGGACAAGAGACCCAGTACTTC. Its translation: CASSPRAGGQETQYF.

The chain has TRBV19 and TRBJ1-2, with 9 bases aligning to TRBD1. Germline V gives CDR1 LNHDA, CDR2 SQIVND (reference sequence). This CDR3 has 14 residues. The junction had 11 bases not matched to a gene; V was cut back by 7 bases and J by 8 bases. The CDR3 sequence is CASKPTGGGGGYTF. DNA for the CDR3: TGTGCCAGTAAACCGACAGGGGGAGGAGGCGGCTACACCTTC.

This clone has more than one count but fewer than ten. The chain recombines TRBV4-1 with TRBJ1-1, with 7 bases aligning to TRBD1. CDR1 is MGHRA, CDR2 YSYEKL, per germline. Trimming cost V 4 bases and J 0 bases; bases outside gene matches: 8. The CDR3 consists of 16 residues. CDR3 loop: CASSPSGGQMNTEAFF. CDR3 DNA: TGCGCCAGCAGCCCTTCAGGGGGACAGATGAACACTGAAGCTTTCTTT.

This clone was recorded only once. In DNA form, the CDR3 reads TGTGCCAGCAGCCTTAACCCGGGGGTCAGCACTGAAGCTTTCTTT. Translation: CASSLNPGVSTEAFF. The genes are TRBV7-9 and TRBJ1-1, with D possibly being TRBD1 (5 bases). There are 15 residues in the CDR3. Trimming shortened V by 5 bases and J by 4 bases, and 17 bases separated the two germline ends. Germline CDR1 SEHNR, CDR2 FQNEAQ (reference sequence).